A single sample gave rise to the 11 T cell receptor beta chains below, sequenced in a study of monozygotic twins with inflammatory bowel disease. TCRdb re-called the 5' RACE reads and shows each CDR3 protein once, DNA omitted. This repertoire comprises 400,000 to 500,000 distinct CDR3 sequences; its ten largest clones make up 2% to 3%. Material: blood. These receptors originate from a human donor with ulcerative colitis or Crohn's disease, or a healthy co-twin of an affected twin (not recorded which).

CDR3 residues: CASSLSDRGNAEAFF. J is TRBJ1-1 and V is TRBV5-1; TCRdb outputs TRBD1, but without DNA this stays unchecked. Germline-derived CDR1 and CDR2 are SGHRS and YFSETQ. The CDR3 is 15 residues long. Looking up the rest from reference TRBV5-1 and TRBJ1-1 gives the full variable domain: KAGVTQTPRYLIKTRGQQVTLSCSPISGHRSVSWYQQTPGQGLQFLFEYFSETQRNKGNFPGRFSGRQFSNSRSEMNVSTLELGDSALYLCASSLSDRGNAEAFFGQGTRLTVV.

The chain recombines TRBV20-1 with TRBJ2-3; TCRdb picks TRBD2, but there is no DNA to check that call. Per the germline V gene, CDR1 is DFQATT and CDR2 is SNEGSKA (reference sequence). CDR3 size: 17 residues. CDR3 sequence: CSARGPWAGGPTDTQYF.

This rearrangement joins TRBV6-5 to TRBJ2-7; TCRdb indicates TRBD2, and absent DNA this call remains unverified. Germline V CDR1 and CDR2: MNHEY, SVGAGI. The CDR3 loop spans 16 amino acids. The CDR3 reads CASSYSTGTSSYEQYF.

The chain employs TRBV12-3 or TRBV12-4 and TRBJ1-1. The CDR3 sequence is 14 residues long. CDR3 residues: CASSPNGQNTEAFF.

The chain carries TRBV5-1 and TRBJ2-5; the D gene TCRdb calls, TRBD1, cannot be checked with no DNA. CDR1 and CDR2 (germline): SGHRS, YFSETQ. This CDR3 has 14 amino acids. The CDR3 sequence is CASSLGGAQETQYF. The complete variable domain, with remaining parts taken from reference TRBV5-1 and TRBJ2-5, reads KAGVTQTPRYLIKTRGQQVTLSCSPISGHRSVSWYQQTPGQGLQFLFEYFSETQRNKGNFPGRFSGRQFSNSRSEMNVSTLELGDSALYLCASSLGGAQETQYFGPGTRLLVL.

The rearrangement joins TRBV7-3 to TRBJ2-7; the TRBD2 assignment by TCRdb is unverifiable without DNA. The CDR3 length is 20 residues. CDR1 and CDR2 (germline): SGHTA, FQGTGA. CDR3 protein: CASSLVGAGLAGGHFYEQYF.

The CDR3 is CASSLWGGTSTDTQYF. The V gene is TRBV28, the J gene TRBJ2-3; TCRdb indicates TRBD1, and absent DNA this call remains unverified. The CDR3 is made up of 16 amino acids. The germline V gene encodes CDR1 MDHEN and CDR2 SYDVKM.

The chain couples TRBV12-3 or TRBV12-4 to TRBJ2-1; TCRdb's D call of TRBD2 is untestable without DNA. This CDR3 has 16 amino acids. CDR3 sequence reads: CASSLNRGEGDNEQFF.

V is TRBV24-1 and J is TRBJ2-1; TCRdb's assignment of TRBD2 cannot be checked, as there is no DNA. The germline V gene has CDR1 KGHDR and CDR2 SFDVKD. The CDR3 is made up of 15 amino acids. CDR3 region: CATSDFTAGGNEQFF.

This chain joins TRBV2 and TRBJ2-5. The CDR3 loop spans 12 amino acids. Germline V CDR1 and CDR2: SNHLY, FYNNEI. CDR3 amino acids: CASSDYIETQYF. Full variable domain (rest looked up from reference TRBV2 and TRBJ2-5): EPEVTQTPSHQVTQMGQEVILRCVPISNHLYFYWYRQILGQKVEFLVSFYNNEISEKSEIFDDQFSVERPDGSNFTLKIRSTKLEDSAMYFCASSDYIETQYFGPGTRLLVL.

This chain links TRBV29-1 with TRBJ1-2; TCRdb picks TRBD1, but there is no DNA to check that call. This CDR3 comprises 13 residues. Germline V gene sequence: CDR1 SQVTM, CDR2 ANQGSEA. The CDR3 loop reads CSVSRDRGEGYTF.